Following are 23 T cell receptor beta chains from one sample sequenced in a study of T-cell memory formation after mild COVID-19. TCRdb reprocessed the 5' RACE reads with MiXCR, giving one entry per CDR3 protein. The table includes roughly 410,000 distinct CDR3 sequences, 20% to 30% detected once. Material for sequencing was PBMCs or a T cell subset sorted from them (not recorded which). These receptors originate from an adult woman who had mild COVID-19 (a few samples of this study predate the infection). Cell type and time point are not known.

This chain uses TRBV19 with TRBJ2-2; TRBD2 aligns across 7 bases. The germline gives CDR1 LNHDA, CDR2 SQIVND (reference sequence). V trimming: 5 bases; J trimming: 0 bases; junction bases outside the gene matches: 6. The CDR3 is 16 amino acids. The CDR3 DNA reads as TGTGCCAGTAGTGGAAGAGCGGGACCGAACACCGGGGAGCTGTTTTTT. Translation gives CASSGRAGPNTGELFF.

J is TRBJ1-4 and V is TRBV20-1; D is undetermined. The germline V and J ends were trimmed by 5 bases and 7 bases, with 11 bases remaining between them. Germline V gene sequence: CDR1 DFQATT, CDR2 SNEGSKA (reference sequence). CDR3 length equals 12 residues. CDR3 residues: CSAGRRAEKLFF. CDR3 coding DNA: TGCAGTGCTGGAAGGCGGGCTGAAAAACTGTTTTTT.

V and J are TRBV9 and TRBJ2-7; weak D call: TRBD2 (6 bases). The CDR3 has 14 residues. The germline gives CDR1 SGDLS, CDR2 YYNGEE. Trimming shortened V by 0 bases and J by 3 bases, and 10 bases separated the two germline ends. The DNA for the CDR3 is TGTGCCAGCAGCGTAGGACTAGACATCTACGAGCAGTACTTC. This encodes CASSVGLDIYEQYF.

The chain combines TRBV6-5 with TRBJ1-2; tentatively, D is TRBD1 (5 bases). This CDR3 contains 14 residues. The germline V gene has CDR1 MNHEY and CDR2 SVGAGI. Deletions cut 3 bases from V and 2 bases from J, with 10 bases between. The CDR3 nucleotides are TGTGCCAGCAGTTATTCAGGGACCAACTATGGCTACACCTTC. It yields the protein CASSYSGTNYGYTF.

In its sample, this clonotype was seen a few times. CDR3 in amino acids: CASSLGRTGGYTF. The CDR3 nucleotides read TGCGCCAGCAGCTTGGGGAGAACCGGAGGCTACACCTTC. The J gene is TRBJ1-2, the V gene TRBV5-1; D gene unclear. The CDR3 extends over 13 amino acids. Germline CDR1 reads SGHRS; CDR2 reads YFSETQ. Between the trimmed V and J ends, which lost 0 bases and 8 bases, there was a span of 11 bases.

In this sample, this clonotype turned up a few times. This chain joins TRBV30 and TRBJ2-1; D is ambiguous. V dropped 7 bases and J dropped 2 bases, with 12 bases sitting between them. CDR1 and CDR2 from the germline V gene are GTSNPN and SVGIG (reference sequence). The CDR3 contains 13 residues. CDR3 loop: CASDSETYNEQFF. CDR3 DNA: TGTGCCTCCGACTCCGAAACCTACAATGAGCAGTTCTTC.

In regard to this clonotype: Sequence at one end of the junction differs from germline and may be a read error. CDR3 in amino acids: CATSVGVAGQGTQYF. The CDR3 coding sequence is TGTGCCACCAGTGTGGGCGTAGCGGGGCAAGGGACCCAGTACTTC. This chain uses TRBV24-1 with TRBJ2-5, with 8 bases fitting TRBD2. The CDR3 extends over 15 amino acids. The germline V gene encodes CDR1 KGHDR and CDR2 SFDVKD.

The chain recombines TRBV6-2 or TRBV6-3 with TRBJ2-5; D is undetermined. Germline CDR1 MNHEY, CDR2 SVGEGT. This CDR3 region has 15 residues. V lost 6 bases to trimming and J lost 4 bases, with 18 bases between them. CDR3 coding DNA: TGTGCCAGCAGCCCCGACTTTAAGAGGACAGAGACCCAGTACTTC. Translation gives CASSPDFKRTETQYF.

This clonotype showed up just a few times. CDR3 DNA sequence: TGCAGTGCTACTCTCCTCCCGGGGGAGGGACAGCCCCAGCATTTT. The encoded protein is CSATLLPGEGQPQHF. The chain joins TRBV20-1 to TRBJ1-5; maybe TRBD1 (5 bases). Germline V lookup: CDR1 DFQATT, CDR2 SNEGSKA (reference sequence). The CDR3 has 15 amino acids. The V gene lost 4 bases and the J gene lost 7 bases, with 20 bases spanning the gap.

The table lists this clonotype with many counts. The chain has TRBV7-3 and TRBJ2-1; TRBD2 matches 8 bases. The germline CDR1 and CDR2 sequences are SGHTA and FQGTGA. The CDR3 runs 16 residues. V lost 2 bases and J lost 0; bases outside the gene matches: 3. Here the CDR3 DNA reads TGTGCCAGCAGCTTAGGGGCGGGGGGCTCCTACAATGAGCAGTTCTTC. Amino acid sequence: CASSLGAGGSYNEQFF.

This clonotype was counted a few times. This chain uses TRBV5-1 with TRBJ2-2, with D uncertain. V was clipped by 1 base and J by 4 bases, with 5 bases between them. Germline CDR1 is SGHRS and CDR2 is YFSETQ. This CDR3 has 13 amino acids. CDR3 sequence reads: CASSLRSTGELFF. CDR3 in DNA: TGCGCCAGCAGCTTGAGATCCACCGGGGAGCTGTTTTTT.

This clonotype was recorded only once. This chain uses TRBV24-1 with TRBJ2-3, with TRBD1 matching 7 bases. The CDR3 is made up of 16 amino acids. Germline loops: CDR1 KGHDR, CDR2 SFDVKD. The V gene end was trimmed by 6 bases and the J gene end by 2 bases; junction bases not matched to a gene: 10. CDR3 residues: CATSPTDRDDTDTQYF. In nucleotides, the CDR3 is TGTGCCACCAGTCCTACCGACAGGGATGACACAGATACGCAGTATTTT.

This clonotype was seen at least ten times. This rearrangement joins TRBV29-1 to TRBJ1-2, with a tentative D call TRBD1 (5 bases). The CDR3 spans 12 residues. V lost 6 bases to trimming and J lost 7 bases, with 15 bases between them. Germline CDR1 and CDR2: SQVTM and ANQGSEA. CDR3 in DNA: TGCAGCGTCTTTCGGCAGGGTGGTGGCTACACCTTC. Encoded protein: CSVFRQGGGYTF.

The chain uses TRBV5-5 and TRBJ1-5, with 8 bases matching TRBD1. Germline-derived CDR1 and CDR2 are SGHKS and YYEKEE (reference sequence). The CDR3 runs 15 residues. V lost 6 bases and J lost 10; bases outside the gene matches: 15. CDR3 amino acids: CASTPLAGGSHPQHF. The CDR3 coding sequence is TGTGCCAGCACCCCTCTTGCAGGGGGCTCTCATCCCCAGCATTTT.

CDR3 sequence (DNA): TGTGCCAGCAGCGTAGTGGGGGCCGGCACTGAAGCTTTCTTT. This sequence encodes CASSVVGAGTEAFF. The chain couples TRBV9 to TRBJ1-1; a possible D gene is TRBD1 (6 bases). CDR1 and CDR2 from the germline V gene are SGDLS and YYNGEE. The V gene lost 0 bases and the J gene lost 4 bases, with 10 bases spanning the gap. This CDR3 has 14 amino acids.

The V call is TRBV10-3, the J call TRBJ1-2, with D uncertain. Germline V gene sequence: CDR1 ENHRY, CDR2 SYGVKD. Between the trimmed V and J ends, which lost 3 bases and 2 bases, there was a span of 4 bases. This CDR3 region has 12 residues. In DNA, the CDR3 is TGTGCCATCAGTGAACAGAACTATGGCTACACCTTC. Its protein product is CAISEQNYGYTF.

This clonotype was observed a handful of times. The J gene is TRBJ2-5, the V gene TRBV12-3 or TRBV12-4, with D uncertain. This CDR3 is built from 13 residues. V lost 2 bases, J lost 5 bases, and 9 bases lay in between. This CDR3 reads CASSLNAKETQYF. The CDR3 DNA follows: TGTGCCAGCAGTTTAAATGCCAAGGAGACCCAGTACTTC.

CDR3 amino acids: CASSQVSGAYEQYV. DNA for the CDR3: TGCGCCAGCAGCCAAGTTAGCGGTGCCTACGAGCAGTACGTC. The J gene is TRBJ2-7, the V gene TRBV4-1; the D gene is possibly TRBD2 (6 bases). This CDR3 comprises 14 residues. Germline assignment: CDR1 MGHRA and CDR2 YSYEKL. The V end lost 1 base, the J end lost 2 bases, and 9 bases lay between the germline ends.

The chain carries TRBV6-5 and TRBJ2-7, with 7 bases that match TRBD2. Trimming removed 2 bases from V and 0 bases from J; junction bases left unmatched: 4. Germline CDR1 MNHEY, CDR2 SVGAGI. This CDR3 has 15 residues. CDR3 region: CASSYQGGSSYEQYF. DNA for the CDR3: TGTGCCAGCAGTTACCAGGGAGGGAGCTCCTACGAGCAGTACTTC.

The chain couples TRBV5-1 to TRBJ1-5; D unresolved. The CDR3 is 13 residues long. V was trimmed by 0 bases and J by 5 bases, leaving 6 bases between them. The germline V gene has CDR1 SGHRS and CDR2 YFSETQ. The CDR3 nucleotides are TGCGCCAGCAGCTTGGAGTCGGATCAGCCCCAGCATTTT. Translated: CASSLESDQPQHF.

This clonotype has more than one count but fewer than ten. J is TRBJ1-4 and V is TRBV19, with a tentative D call TRBD1 (5 bases). The CDR3 has 15 residues. The germline gives CDR1 LNHDA, CDR2 SQIVND (reference sequence). Trimming pared 6 bases from V and 3 bases from J, leaving 14 bases between. The CDR3 here is CASRPNQGSNEKLFF. The CDR3 DNA is TGTGCCAGTAGGCCCAACCAGGGCTCTAATGAAAAACTGTTTTTT.

The chain employs TRBV7-9 and TRBJ2-3, with D tentatively TRBD2 (6 bases). This CDR3 has 16 amino acids. V was trimmed by 1 base and J by 7 bases, leaving 18 bases between them. Germline V CDR1 and CDR2: SEHNR, FQNEAQ (reference sequence). CDR3 bases: TGTGCCAGCAGCTTAGGAGGGACTCCTATGGATCATACGCAGTATTTT. Encoded protein: CASSLGGTPMDHTQYF.

The chain combines TRBV3-1 with TRBJ2-3, with D tentatively TRBD2 (6 bases). CDR3 size: 17 residues. Germline V gene lookup returns CDR1 LGHDT and CDR2 YNNKEL (reference sequence). Trimming cost V 7 bases and J 2 bases, with 22 bases left between them. The CDR3 region has the DNA TGTGCCAGCACCCCAAACCAGGGACTCCAATTCACAGATACGCAGTATTTT. Its translation is CASTPNQGLQFTDTQYF.